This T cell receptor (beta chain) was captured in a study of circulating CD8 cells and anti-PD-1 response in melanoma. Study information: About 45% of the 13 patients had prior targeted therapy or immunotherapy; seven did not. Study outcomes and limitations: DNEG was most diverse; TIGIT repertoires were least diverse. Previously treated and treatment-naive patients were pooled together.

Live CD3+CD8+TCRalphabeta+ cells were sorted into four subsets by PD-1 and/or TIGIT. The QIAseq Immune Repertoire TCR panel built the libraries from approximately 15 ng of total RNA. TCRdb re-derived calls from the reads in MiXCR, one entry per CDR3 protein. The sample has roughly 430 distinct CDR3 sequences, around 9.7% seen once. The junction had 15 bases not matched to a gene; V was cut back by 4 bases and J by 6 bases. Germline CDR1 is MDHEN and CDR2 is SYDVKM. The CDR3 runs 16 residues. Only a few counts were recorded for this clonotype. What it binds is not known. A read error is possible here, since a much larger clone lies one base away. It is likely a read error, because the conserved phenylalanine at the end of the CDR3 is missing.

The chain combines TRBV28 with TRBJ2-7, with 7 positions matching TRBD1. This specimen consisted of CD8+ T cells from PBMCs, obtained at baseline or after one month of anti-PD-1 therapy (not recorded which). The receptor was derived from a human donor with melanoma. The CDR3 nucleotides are TGTGCCAGCAGTTCCCATTTGACAGGGAAAGGTTTCGAGCAGTACTAC. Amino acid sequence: CASSSHLTGKGFEQYY.